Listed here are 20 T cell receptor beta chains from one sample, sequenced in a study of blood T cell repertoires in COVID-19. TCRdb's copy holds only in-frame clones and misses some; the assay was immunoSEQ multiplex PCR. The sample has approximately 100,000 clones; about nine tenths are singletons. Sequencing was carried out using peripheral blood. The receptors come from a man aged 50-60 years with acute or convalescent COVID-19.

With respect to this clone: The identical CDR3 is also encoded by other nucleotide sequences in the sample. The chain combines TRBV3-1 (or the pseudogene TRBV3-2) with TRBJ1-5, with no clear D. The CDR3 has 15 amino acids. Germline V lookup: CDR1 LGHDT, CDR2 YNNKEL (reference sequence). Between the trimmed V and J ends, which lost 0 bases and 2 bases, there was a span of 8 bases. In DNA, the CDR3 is TGTGCCAGCAGCCAAGAAAGTCAGGGCAATCAGCCCCAGCATTTT. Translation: CASSQESQGNQPQHF.

CDR3 region: CASSYGGATDTQYF. CDR3 in DNA: TGTGCCAGCAGTTACGGAGGGGCCACAGATACGCAGTATTTT. This chain uses TRBV6-5 with TRBJ2-3; weak D call: TRBD2 (6 bases). This CDR3 has 14 residues. Between the trimmed V and J ends, which lost 2 bases and 2 bases, there was a span of 8 bases. Per germline, CDR1 MNHEY and CDR2 SVGAGI.

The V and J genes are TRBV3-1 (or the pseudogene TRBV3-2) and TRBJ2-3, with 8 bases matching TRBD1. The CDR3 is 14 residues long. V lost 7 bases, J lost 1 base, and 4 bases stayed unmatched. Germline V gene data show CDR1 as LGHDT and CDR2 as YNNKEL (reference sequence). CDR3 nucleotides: TGTGCCAGCATGGTGGGACAGGGCACAGATACGCAGTATTTT. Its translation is CASMVGQGTDTQYF.

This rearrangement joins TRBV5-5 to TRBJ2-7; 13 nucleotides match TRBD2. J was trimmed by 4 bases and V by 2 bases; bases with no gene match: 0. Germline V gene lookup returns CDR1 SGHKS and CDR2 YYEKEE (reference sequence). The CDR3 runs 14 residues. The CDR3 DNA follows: TGTGCCAGCAGCTTACTAGCGGGAGGGTACGAGCAGTACTTC. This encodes CASSLLAGGYEQYF.

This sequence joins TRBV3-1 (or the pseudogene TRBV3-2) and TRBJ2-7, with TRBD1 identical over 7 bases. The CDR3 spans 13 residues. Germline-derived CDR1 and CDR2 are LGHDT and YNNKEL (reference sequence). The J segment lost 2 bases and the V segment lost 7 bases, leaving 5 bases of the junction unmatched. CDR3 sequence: CASIKTGTYEQYF. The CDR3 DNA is TGTGCCAGCATCAAGACAGGGACCTACGAGCAGTACTTC.

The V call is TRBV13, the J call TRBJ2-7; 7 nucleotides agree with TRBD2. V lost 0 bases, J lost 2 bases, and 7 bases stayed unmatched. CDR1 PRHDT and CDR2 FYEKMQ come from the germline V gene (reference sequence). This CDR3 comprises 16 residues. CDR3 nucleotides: TGTGCCAGCAGCTTAGGCGGCGGGAGAGGGACCTACGAGCAGTACTTC. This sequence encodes CASSLGGGRGTYEQYF.

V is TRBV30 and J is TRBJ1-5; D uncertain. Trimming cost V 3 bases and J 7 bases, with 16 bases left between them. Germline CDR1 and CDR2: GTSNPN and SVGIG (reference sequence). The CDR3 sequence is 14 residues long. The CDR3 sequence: CAWSRTHAGQPQHF. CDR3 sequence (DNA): TGTGCCTGGAGCAGGACGCATGCGGGGCAGCCCCAGCATTTT.

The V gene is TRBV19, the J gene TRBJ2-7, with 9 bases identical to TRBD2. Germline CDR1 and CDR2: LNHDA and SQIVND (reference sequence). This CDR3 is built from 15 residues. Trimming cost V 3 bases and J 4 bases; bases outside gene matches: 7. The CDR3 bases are TGTGCCAGTAGTATTAGCGGGAGAGGTTCGTACGAGCAGTACTTC. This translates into CASSISGRGSYEQYF.

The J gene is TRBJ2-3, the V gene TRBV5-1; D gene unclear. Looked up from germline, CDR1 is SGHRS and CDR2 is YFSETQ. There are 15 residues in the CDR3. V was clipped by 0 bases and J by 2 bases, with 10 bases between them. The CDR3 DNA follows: TGCGCCAGCAGCTTGGGGGTGGGCATCACAGATACGCAGTATTTT. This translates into CASSLGVGITDTQYF.

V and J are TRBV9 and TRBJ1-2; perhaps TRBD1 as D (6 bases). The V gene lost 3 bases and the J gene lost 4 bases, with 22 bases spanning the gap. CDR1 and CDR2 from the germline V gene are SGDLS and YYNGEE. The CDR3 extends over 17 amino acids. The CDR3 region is CASSARGGSRNSYGYTF. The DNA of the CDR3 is TGTGCCAGCAGCGCGAGGGGGGGAAGCAGGAACTCCTATGGCTACACCTTC. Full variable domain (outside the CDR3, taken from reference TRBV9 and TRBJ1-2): DSGVTQTPKHLITATGQRVTLRCSPRSGDLSVYWYQQSLDQGLQFLIQYYNGEERAKGNILERFSAQQFPDLHSELNLSSLELGDSALYFCASSARGGSRNSYGYTFGSGTRLTVV.

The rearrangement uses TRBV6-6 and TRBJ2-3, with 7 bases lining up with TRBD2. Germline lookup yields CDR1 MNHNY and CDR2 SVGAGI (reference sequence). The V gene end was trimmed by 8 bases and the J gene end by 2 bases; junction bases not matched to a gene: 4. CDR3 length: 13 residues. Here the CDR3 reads CASGGGFTDTQYF. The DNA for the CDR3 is TGTGCCAGCGGGGGGGGGTTCACAGATACGCAGTATTTT.

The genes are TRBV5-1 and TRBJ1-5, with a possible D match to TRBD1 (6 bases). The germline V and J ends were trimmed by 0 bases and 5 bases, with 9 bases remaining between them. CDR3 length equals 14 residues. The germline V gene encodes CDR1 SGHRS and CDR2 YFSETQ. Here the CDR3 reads CASSLASGDQPQHF. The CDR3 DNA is TGCGCCAGCAGCTTGGCGTCAGGGGATCAGCCCCAGCATTTT.

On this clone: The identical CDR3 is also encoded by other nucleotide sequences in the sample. CDR3 in DNA: TGTGCCAGCAACCGGGACAGGGGGACCGAGCAGTACTTC. This codes for CASNRDRGTEQYF. This rearrangement joins TRBV11-2 to TRBJ2-7, with 11 positions matching TRBD1. Germline V CDR1 and CDR2: SGHAT, FQNNGV. The CDR3 has 13 residues. V was pared by 7 bases and J by 6 bases, with 5 bases of the junction left unmatched.

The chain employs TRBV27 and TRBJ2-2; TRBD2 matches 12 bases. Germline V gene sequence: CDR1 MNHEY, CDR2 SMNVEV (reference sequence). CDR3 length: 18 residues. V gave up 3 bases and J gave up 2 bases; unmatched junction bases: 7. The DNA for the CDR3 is TGTGCCAGCAGTTTGGGGCTAGCGGGAGGGCCAAACACCGGGGAGCTGTTTTTT. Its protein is CASSLGLAGGPNTGELFF.

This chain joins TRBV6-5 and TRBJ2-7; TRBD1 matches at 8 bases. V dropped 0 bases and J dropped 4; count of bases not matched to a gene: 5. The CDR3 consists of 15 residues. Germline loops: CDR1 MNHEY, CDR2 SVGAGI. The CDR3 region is CASSYSPGQGYEQYF. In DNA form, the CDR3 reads TGTGCCAGCAGTTACTCCCCCGGACAGGGTTACGAGCAGTACTTC.

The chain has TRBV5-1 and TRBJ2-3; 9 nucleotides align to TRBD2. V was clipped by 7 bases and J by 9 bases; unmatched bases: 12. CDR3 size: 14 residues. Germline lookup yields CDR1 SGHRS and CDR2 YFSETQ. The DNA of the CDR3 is TGCGCCAGCGGGGCGGGAGGGCCGAGGGAAACGCAGTATTTT. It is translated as CASGAGGPRETQYF.

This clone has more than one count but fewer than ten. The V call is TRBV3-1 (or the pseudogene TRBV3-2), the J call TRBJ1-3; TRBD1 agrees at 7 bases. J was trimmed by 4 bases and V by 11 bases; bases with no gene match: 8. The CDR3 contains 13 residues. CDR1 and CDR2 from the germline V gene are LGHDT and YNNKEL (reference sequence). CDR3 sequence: CAVSYRGGNTIYF. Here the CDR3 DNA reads TGTGCCGTATCCTACAGGGGAGGAAACACCATATATTTT.

The CDR3 loop reads CASSLGPYSTDTQYF. As DNA, the CDR3 is TGTGCCAGCAGCCTTGGTCCATATTCTACCGATACGCAGTATTTT. This chain joins TRBV7-2 and TRBJ2-3; no clear D gene. V dropped 5 bases and J dropped 6 bases, with 18 bases sitting between them. The germline V gene has CDR1 SGHTA and CDR2 FQGNSA. The CDR3 extends over 15 amino acids.

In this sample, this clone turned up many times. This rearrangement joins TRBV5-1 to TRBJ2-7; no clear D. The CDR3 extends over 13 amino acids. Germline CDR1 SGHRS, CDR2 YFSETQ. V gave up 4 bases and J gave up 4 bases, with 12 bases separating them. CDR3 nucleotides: TGCGCCAGCAGCCTAGACGGCTTTTACGAGCAGTACTTC. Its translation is CASSLDGFYEQYF.

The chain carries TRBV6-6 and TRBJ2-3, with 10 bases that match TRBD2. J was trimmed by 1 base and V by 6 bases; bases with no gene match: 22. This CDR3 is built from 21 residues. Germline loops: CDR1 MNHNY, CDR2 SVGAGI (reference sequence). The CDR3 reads CASSYSAGGPVRPLGTDTQYF. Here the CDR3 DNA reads TGTGCCAGCAGCTATTCAGCGGGAGGGCCGGTTCGCCCGTTGGGCACAGATACGCAGTATTTT.